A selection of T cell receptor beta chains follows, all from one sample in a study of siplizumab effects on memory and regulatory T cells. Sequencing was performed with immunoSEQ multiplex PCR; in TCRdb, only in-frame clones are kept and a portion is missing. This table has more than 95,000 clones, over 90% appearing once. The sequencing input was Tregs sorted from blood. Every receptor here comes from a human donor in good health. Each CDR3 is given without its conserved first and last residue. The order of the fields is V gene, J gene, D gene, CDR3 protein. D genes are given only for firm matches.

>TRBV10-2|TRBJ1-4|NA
ASRPGSLNEKLF
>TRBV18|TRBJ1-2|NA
ASSPLQTEANYGYT
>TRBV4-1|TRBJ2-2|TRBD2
ASLGISGRRPGELF
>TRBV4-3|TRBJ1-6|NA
ASSQAVKGNSPLH
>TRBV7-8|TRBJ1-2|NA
ASSPLRGVTGTNYGYT
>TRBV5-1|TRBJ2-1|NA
ASIRRPGDEQF
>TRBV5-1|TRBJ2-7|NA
ASSIEPGSQAEQY
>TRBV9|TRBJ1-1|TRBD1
ASSAWDRDLNTEAF
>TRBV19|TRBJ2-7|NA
ASPWGEGSYEQY
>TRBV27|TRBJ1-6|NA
ASSLEAFHSPLH
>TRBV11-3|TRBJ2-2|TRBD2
ASSPTSGRGELF
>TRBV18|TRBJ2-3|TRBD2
ASRALAGVVTDTQY
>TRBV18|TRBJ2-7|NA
ASSPVRGEAYEQY
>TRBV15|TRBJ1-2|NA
ATSRDLGPPLGYT
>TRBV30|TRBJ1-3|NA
AWSRKGPGNTIY
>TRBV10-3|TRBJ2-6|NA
AIRGERRGYTSGANVLT
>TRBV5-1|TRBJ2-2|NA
ASSLDLPGELF
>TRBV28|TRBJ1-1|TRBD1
ASSIPGQGVNTEAF
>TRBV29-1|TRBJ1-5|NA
SVEGGYNQPQH
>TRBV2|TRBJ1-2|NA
ASSPTLGAHYGYT
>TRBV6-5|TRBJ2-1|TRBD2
ASSRLAENNEQF
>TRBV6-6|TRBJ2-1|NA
ASSRSSYNEQF
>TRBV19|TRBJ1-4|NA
ASSIFGRPANEKLF
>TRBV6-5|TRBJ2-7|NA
ASSYSSDSSYEQY
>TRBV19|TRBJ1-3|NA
ASSMDPGPGNTIY
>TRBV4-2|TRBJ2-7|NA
ASSQVGGVYEQY
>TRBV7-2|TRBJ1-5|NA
ASSPGRAGNQPQH
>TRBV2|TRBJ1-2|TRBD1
ASSERTGNGYT
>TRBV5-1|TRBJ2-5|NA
ASSPGVEQETQY
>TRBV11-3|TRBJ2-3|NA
ASRTRTRRGDTQY
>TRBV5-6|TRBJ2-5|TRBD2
ASSFLGGGSQETQY
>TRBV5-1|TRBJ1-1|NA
ASSSGTNTEAF
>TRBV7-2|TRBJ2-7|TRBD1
ASSWTRQGRGVEQY
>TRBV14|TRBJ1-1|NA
ASSQDRGRMNTEAF
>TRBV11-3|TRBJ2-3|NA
ASSSRGAGTDTQY